One TCR beta chain is described in this entry. This clonotype was found once. Its antigen has not been determined. Base quality data are lacking; no much larger clone is found one base away. One read alone is a weak basis. This specimen belongs to a study of blood T cells in healthy people across ages (dated by TCRdb to the mid-2010s). About the investigation overall: In model experiments, template switching captured roughly one uniquely barcoded TCR beta cDNA molecule for every two T cells. Age-related changes in TCR beta repertoire diversity were measured in the study by deep sequencing normalized with unique cDNA molecular identifiers. The donors were divided into four age groups: young (average approximately 17 years), middle-aged (almost 40), aged (around 59) and long-lived (around 87). To avoid experimental bias, donors of different ages were distributed randomly across sequencing lanes. For two donors (one aged 18 to 29 and one aged 80 or older), the study analyzed two additional independent replicas of 1 million unique cDNA reads from the same blood draw. Overall study outcomes, separate from this receptor: Observed TCR beta diversity correlated strongly with the percentage of naive T cells measured by flow cytometry. Compared with the aged group, more naive CD4+ T cells, fewer expanded clones and increased TCR diversity were shown by the long-lived group, suggesting age selection. As age increased, observed TCR beta diversity per million T cells dropped in a roughly linear way, and a significant reduction was already evident by age around 41. Estimates of total diversity based on one million sequenced T cells were considered lower bounds and underestimates. Because the CMV infection status of the donors was unknown, age-related changes in expanded clonotypes may potentially have been confounded. Since profiling was done on bulk unsorted PBMCs, naive and antigen-experienced compartments could not be conclusively compared.

Receptors were amplified or captured by 5' RACE. Instrument used: Illumina HiSeq 2500. A second PCR of about 6 to 11 cycles was performed with a sample-barcoded 5' primer and a J-beta primer mix. A template-switch 5' adaptor carrying 12 random nucleotides introduced a unique molecular identifier onto each TCR beta cDNA molecule. Each sample yielded at least 2.5 million CDR3-containing paired-end reads. First-strand cDNA synthesis was performed from all RNA using the Mint cDNA synthesis kit, with priming by a TRBC-specific oligonucleotide. Following uracil-DNA glycosylase treatment, all cDNA underwent a first 18-cycle PCR with the universal primers M1SS and BC2_uni_R. In the original analysis: Each sample was normalized by randomly selecting 1 million high-quality reads, each carrying a distinct molecular identifier. Instead of being binned into consensus sequences, reads that shared molecular identifiers were thrown out. MiTCR, set to a Q25 quality threshold and the strictest error-elimination algorithm, was used for CDR3 identification, clonotype clustering and error correction. A nonparametric unseen species model with Euler transformation was used to estimate lower-bound total TCR beta diversity. TCRdb reran the public reads through fastp at Q25 and MiXCR, keeping productive beta chains. Rows matching on CDR3 protein sequence are summarized as one entry with the most common DNA and genes. TCRdb's processing, not the authors', yielded these V and J calls. This sample comprises hundreds of thousands of distinct CDR3 sequences, more than 40% of them detected only once. The ten largest clones represent about a fifth of the sample.

Systemically healthy Caucasian individuals from Russia, 39 in total and aged about 6 to 95 years, were included as donors. Ten milliliters of peripheral blood were drawn from each donor into EDTA-treated Vacutainer tubes. Ficoll-Paque density-gradient centrifugation was used to isolate PBMCs, with at least 6 million per sample. Trizol reagent was used to extract total RNA from PBMCs, with at least 6 micrograms per sample. The percentages of naive CD45RAhigh/CD27high T cells were determined by flow cytometry on a PBMC aliquot from every donor. In the germline V gene, CDR1 corresponds to KGHSH and CDR2 to LQKENI. The V and J ends are trimmed by 4 bases and 1 base, leaving 11 bases between them. The CDR3 spans 16 residues, from the cysteine through the phenylalanine. Only CDR3 DNA remains: 48 bases, in frame from the first base.

The origin of this receptor is a man between 60 and 70 years old in good health. The sequenced material came from blood. The rearranged chain carries TRBV18 and TRBJ2-6; the D gene identity is not certain. The CDR3 is CASSRSMGSGANVLTF. The nucleotides are TGTGCCAGCTCACGTAGTATGGGATCTGGGGCCAACGTCCTGACTTTC.